These 19 T cell receptor beta chains originate from one sample sequenced in a study of read filtering for tumor transcriptome and immune sequencing. Molecular barcoded adaptors covering alpha/delta and beta/gamma chains were used on 400 to 450 ng RNA. Via MiXCR, TCRdb re-called the reads, giving one row per CDR3 protein. This sample carries under 50,000 distinct CDR3 sequences, roughly 13% of them seen once, and the ten largest clones take 25% to 30%. Sequencing used a population of CD138-negative cells sorted from bone marrow. The origin of the receptors is a donor aged 40 or older with multiple myeloma.

The chain uses TRBV3-1 and TRBJ1-1; the D is unclear. The CDR3 is made up of 14 amino acids. The germline V and J ends were trimmed by 5 bases and 1 base, with 11 bases remaining between them. CDR1 is LGHDT and CDR2 is YNNKEL in the germline V gene (reference sequence). The CDR3 sequence: CASSLSTENTEAFF. For the CDR3, the DNA is TGTGCCAGCAGCTTAAGCACAGAGAACACTGAAGCTTTCTTT.

This clonotype came up many times. The chain carries TRBV6-5 and TRBJ2-7; D may correspond to TRBD1 or TRBD2 (6 bases each). The CDR3 is made up of 14 amino acids. The V gene lost 6 bases and the J gene lost 6 bases, with 18 bases spanning the gap. Germline CDR1 is MNHEY and CDR2 is SVGAGI. The CDR3 sequence is CASSPGTGGGEQYF. Written as DNA, the CDR3 is TGTGCCAGCAGCCCCGGGACTGGGGGCGGCGAGCAGTACTTC.

This clonotype occurred a few times. The V call is TRBV2, the J call TRBJ2-2, with 14 bases that match TRBD2. CDR1 and CDR2 from the germline V gene are SNHLY and FYNNEI. The CDR3 is 17 residues long. V shed 6 bases and J 6 bases; nucleotides not matched to a gene: 9. CDR3 region: CASRVTSGRDQAGELFF. In nucleotides, the CDR3 is TGTGCCAGCAGGGTGACTAGCGGGAGGGATCAGGCCGGGGAGCTGTTTTTT.

This clonotype has at least ten counts. The V gene is TRBV29-1, the J gene TRBJ2-5; possibly TRBD1 or TRBD2 for D (5 bases each). Trimming cost V 0 bases and J 4 bases, with 18 bases left between them. This CDR3 contains 16 residues. The germline CDR1 and CDR2 sequences are SQVTM and ANQGSEA. This CDR3 is CSVEDERDPRGETQYF. The CDR3 DNA follows: TGCAGCGTTGAAGATGAGAGGGACCCCCGGGGAGAGACCCAGTACTTC.

By share, this clonotype ranks as medium-sized. This chain links TRBV20-1 with TRBJ1-1; tentatively, D is TRBD1 (5 bases). CDR1 and CDR2 (germline): DFQATT, SNEGSKA (reference sequence). The ends were cut back, 2 bases at V and 1 base at J, with 17 bases in the middle. The length of the CDR3 is 16 residues. In nucleotides, the CDR3 is TGCAGTGCTAGATCAAGACAGATACCGCCGAACACTGAAGCTTTCTTT. Translating gives CSARSRQIPPNTEAFF.

Many counts were recorded for this clonotype. The chain joins TRBV28 to TRBJ1-1; no definite D call. The CDR3 spans 13 residues. Germline values: CDR1 MDHEN, CDR2 SYDVKM. The V and J ends lost 6 bases and 5 bases respectively, with 13 bases between them. CDR3 amino acids: CASSPALRTEAFF. In nucleotides, the CDR3 is TGTGCCAGCAGCCCGGCGTTGCGGACTGAAGCTTTCTTT. The full variable domain, completed using reference TRBV28 and TRBJ1-1, is DVKVTQSSRYLVKRTGEKVFLECVQDMDHENMFWYRQDPGLGLRLIYFSYDVKMKEKGDIPEGYSVSREKKERFSLILESASTNQTSMYLCASSPALRTEAFFGQGTRLTVV.

The sample holds many counts of this clonotype. The V and J genes are TRBV4-2 and TRBJ2-5, with unresolved D. Germline CDR1 and CDR2: LGHNA and YNFKEQ. V was shortened by 6 bases and J by 3 bases, with 14 bases between the two germline ends. This CDR3 comprises 14 residues. Here the CDR3 reads CASSQPGPKETQYF. CDR3 in DNA: TGTGCCAGCAGTCAGCCAGGCCCCAAAGAGACCCAGTACTTC.

This clonotype was detected ten times or more. The V and J genes are TRBV12-3 or TRBV12-4 and TRBJ2-7; either TRBD1 or TRBD2 may fit D (6 bases each). The CDR3 length is 15 residues. V lost 3 bases to trimming and J lost 5 bases, with 17 bases between them. The CDR3, as DNA: TGTGCCAGCAGTTTTATTTCGGGGGCCGTCGACGAGCAGTACTTC. Protein: CASSFISGAVDEQYF.

This clonotype was counted between two and nine times. One end of the junction varies from germline; a read error may be responsible. The V and J genes are TRBV11-2 and TRBJ1-5; D is uncertain. Germline lookup yields CDR1 SGHAT and CDR2 FQNNGV. CDR3 length: 15 amino acids. The CDR3 sequence is CASSSDDLSNQPQHF. The DNA for the CDR3 is TGCGCCAGCAGCTCGGACGACCTTAGCAATCAGCCCCAGCATTTT. Full variable domain (missing parts from reference TRBV11-2 and TRBJ1-5): EAGVAQSPRYKIIEKRQSVAFWCNPISGHATLYWYQQILGQGPKLLIQFQNNGVVDDSQLPKDRFSAERLKGVDSTLKIQPAKLEDSAVYLCASSSDDLSNQPQHFGDGTRLSIL.

This clonotype was found a few times. A much larger clonotype is one base distant, so this may be a read error. The conserved final phenylalanine or tryptophan is absent from the CDR3, which likely points to a read error. The V gene is TRBV5-4, the J gene TRBJ2-3, with unresolved D. Germline V CDR1 and CDR2: SGHNT, YYREEE (reference sequence). The V end was cut by 0 bases, the J end by 2 bases, with 10 bases between. The CDR3 spans 15 residues. The CDR3 reads CASSLGGRYTDTQYS. The CDR3 nucleotides read TGTGCCAGCAGCTTGGGCGGCAGGTACACAGATACGCAGTATTCT.

This clonotype has more than one count but fewer than ten. The CDR3 DNA reads as TGTGCCAGCAGCTTGGGTAGGGCCACCAATGAGCAGTTCTTC. It codes for CASSLGRATNEQFF. This chain joins TRBV5-4 and TRBJ2-1, with D unclear. The CDR3 loop spans 14 amino acids. Per the germline V gene, CDR1 is SGHNT and CDR2 is YYREEE (reference sequence). Trimming left V 0 bases short and J 6 bases short, with 10 bases between.

A word on this clonotype: A read error is possible here, since a much larger clone lies one base away. The chain is built from TRBV29-1 and TRBJ2-5, with 10 bases lining up with TRBD2. CDR1 SQVTM and CDR2 ANQGSEA come from the germline V gene. The CDR3 is made up of 13 amino acids. The DNA for the CDR3 is TGCAGCGTTGGAGAGCGGGGGGGGGAGACCCAGCACTTC. Amino acids: CSVGERGGETQHF.

A few counts support this clonotype. The CDR3 region is CASSPGTTRLSPLHF. CDR3 nucleotides: TGTGCCAGCAGCCCCGGGACAACGCGTCTCTCACCCCTCCACTTT. The V gene is TRBV5-8, the J gene TRBJ1-6; possible D gene TRBD1, 6 bases. Trimming took off 4 bases at V and 10 bases at J, with 18 bases between the two ends. The CDR3 spans 15 residues. CDR1 is SGHTS, CDR2 YDEGEE, per germline.

A few counts support this clonotype. The junction departs from the called germline gene at one end, perhaps through a read error. V is TRBV20-1 and J is TRBJ2-1; D possibly uses TRBD1 or TRBD2 (7 bases each). Germline V gene sequence: CDR1 DFQATT, CDR2 SNEGSKA (reference sequence). This CDR3 is built from 17 residues. The CDR3 nucleotides are TGCTGTGCTAGAGCTCTCCCCAGGGGGACTAACTCCGAAGAGCAGTTCTTC. It encodes CCARALPRGTNSEEQFF.

The table lists this clonotype with many counts. The chain employs TRBV7-9 and TRBJ2-7; D possibly corresponds to TRBD1 (6 bases). Germline CDR1 is SEHNR and CDR2 is FQNEAQ (reference sequence). The CDR3 length is 13 residues. V shed 5 bases and J shed 2 bases, with 10 bases lying between them. CDR3 in DNA: TGTGCCAGCAGCATGACAGGTACCTACGAGCAGTACTTC. Amino acid sequence: CASSMTGTYEQYF. The variable domain in full, with the rest retrieved from reference TRBV7-9 and TRBJ2-7, is DTGVSQNPRHKITKRGQNVTFRCDPISEHNRLYWYRQTLGQGPEFLTYFQNEAQLEKSRLLSDRFSAERPKGSFSTLEIQRTEQGDSAMYLCASSMTGTYEQYFGPGTRLTVT.

This clonotype was recorded many times. The rearrangement joins TRBV29-1 to TRBJ1-1, with D possibly being TRBD1 (6 bases). The CDR3 has 13 amino acids. CDR1 and CDR2 from the germline V gene are SQVTM and ANQGSEA. V was clipped by 7 bases and J by 0 bases, with 12 bases between them. CDR3 region: CSAGGHLNTEAFF. CDR3 nucleotide sequence: TGCAGCGCCGGGGGACATCTGAACACTGAAGCTTTCTTT.

This clonotype was recorded many times. V usage is TRBV29-1 and J usage is TRBJ1-1; D gene unclear. The CDR3 runs to 10 residues. Trimming took 4 bases from V and 8 from J, leaving 8 bases between them. Germline V gene data show CDR1 as SQVTM and CDR2 as ANQGSEA. CDR3 coding DNA: TGCAGCGTTGGCGCGTTCGAAGCTTTCTTT. Amino acids: CSVGAFEAFF. The full variable domain, rest sourced from reference TRBV29-1 and TRBJ1-1, is SAVISQKPSRDICQRGTSLTIQCQVDSQVTMMFWYRQQPGQSLTLIATANQGSEATYESGFVIDKFPISRPNLTFSTLTVSNMSPEDSSIYLCSVGAFEAFFGQGTRLTVV.

This clonotype came up many times. V gene TRBV29-1 combines with J gene TRBJ2-2; no definite D call. The CDR3 is 15 amino acids. CDR1 is SQVTM, CDR2 ANQGSEA, per germline. V gave up 1 base and J gave up 1 base, with 10 bases separating them. The chain's CDR3 is CSVEVETQNTGELFF. The CDR3 bases are TGCAGCGTTGAAGTTGAGACGCAGAACACCGGGGAGCTGTTTTTT.

This clonotype came up many times. The chain combines TRBV3-1 with TRBJ1-5; no clear D gene. The CDR3 runs 14 residues. V dropped 0 bases and J dropped 3 bases, with 6 bases sitting between them. Germline values: CDR1 LGHDT, CDR2 YNNKEL (reference sequence). This CDR3 is CASSQDTINQPQHF. CDR3 coding DNA: TGTGCCAGCAGCCAAGATACGATCAATCAGCCCCAGCATTTT.